The next 5 T cell receptor beta chains were all read from a single sample in a study of T cell changes during pregnancy in multiple sclerosis. Sequencing was performed with immunoSEQ multiplex PCR; in TCRdb, only in-frame clones are kept and a portion is missing. The sample lists about 67,000 clones; approximately 91% were seen once. This sample comprised peripheral blood, obtained in the second trimester of pregnancy. These receptors originate from a female donor with multiple sclerosis, enrolled in a pregnancy study.

The CDR3 nucleotides are TGTGCCAGCAGCTTAGAGGGCGGGGGGGGTCCCTACAATGAGCAGTTCTTC. Its protein is CASSLEGGGGPYNEQFF. The chain links TRBV7-9 to TRBJ2-1; TRBD2 matches at 9 bases. After removal of 1 base from V and 2 bases from J, the junction contained 6 bases not matched to a gene. This CDR3 comprises 17 residues. Germline CDR1 reads SEHNR; CDR2 reads FQNEAQ (reference sequence).

The chain links TRBV18 to TRBJ1-5, with D maybe TRBD1 (5 bases). Per germline, CDR1 KGHSH and CDR2 LQKENI. The CDR3 contains 14 residues. Trimming left V 2 bases short and J 3 bases short, with 8 bases between. CDR3 sequence: CASSPTGNNQPQHF. CDR3 in DNA: TGTGCCAGCTCACCAACAGGCAACAATCAGCCCCAGCATTTT.

This clone was seen only a few times. The J gene is TRBJ1-1, the V gene TRBV29-1; D uncertain. Trimming took 7 bases from V and 0 from J, leaving 12 bases between them. The CDR3 length is 13 residues. Germline-derived CDR1 and CDR2 are SQVTM and ANQGSEA. This CDR3 is CSARSTLNTEAFF. The CDR3 DNA is TGCAGCGCAAGGAGTACTTTGAACACTGAAGCTTTCTTT.

Written as DNA, the CDR3 is TGTGCCAGCTCACCGGACAGGGGGTATGCTTTCTTT. As protein: CASSPDRGYAFF. The V gene is TRBV18, the J gene TRBJ1-1; TRBD1 matches at 10 bases. The CDR3 runs to 12 residues. The ends lost 3 bases at V and 11 bases at J; junction bases unmatched: 3. The germline V gene encodes CDR1 KGHSH and CDR2 LQKENI.

Only a few counts were recorded for this clone. The V and J genes are TRBV11-2 and TRBJ1-2; D gene uncertain. This CDR3 is built from 16 residues. The germline V and J ends were trimmed by 4 bases and 4 bases, with 19 bases remaining between them. Germline CDR1 reads SGHAT; CDR2 reads FQNNGV. The CDR3 region is CASSYPLGKGSYGYTF. The CDR3 coding sequence is TGTGCCAGCAGCTACCCATTAGGCAAAGGGAGCTATGGCTACACCTTC.